The 28 T cell receptor beta chains below come from one sample, sequenced in a study of blood T cells in healthy people across ages (dated by TCRdb to the mid-2010s). Receptor libraries were prepared by 5' RACE. Sequencing relied on an Illumina HiSeq 2500. A second PCR of roughly 7 to 11 cycles was run with a J-beta primer mix and a sample-barcoded 5' primer. TCRdb trimmed the raw reads at Q25, called clones with MiXCR and kept productive beta chains. Duplicate CDR3 protein sequences are folded into a single record with the most common DNA and genes. The sample table records about 690,000 distinct CDR3 sequences; 40% to 45% of these occur just once. The ten largest make up approximately 29% of the sample. Sequencing was performed on blood. The receptor set was obtained from a man older than 75 in good health.

This clonotype was detected a few times. At one boundary the junction diverges from the germline segment, which might be a read error. The chain employs TRBV7-9 and TRBJ2-7; TRBD1 is a possible D gene (6 bases). This CDR3 comprises 14 residues. Looked up from germline, CDR1 is SEHNR and CDR2 is FQNEAQ (reference sequence). The CDR3 region has the DNA TGTGCCAGCACCTTACAGGGTTCGAACTACGAGCAGTACTTC. Protein product: CASTLQGSNYEQYF.

The chain carries TRBV20-1 and TRBJ2-7; TRBD2 matches 8 bases. The V segment lost 0 bases and the J segment 10 bases; nucleotides outside the gene matches: 26. Germline-derived CDR1 and CDR2 are DFQATT and SNEGSKA (reference sequence). The length of the CDR3 is 19 residues. The CDR3 DNA follows: TGCAGTGCTAGAGATGATTCGGGAATAGCGGGGCGGGGCCTCATAACCCAGTACTTC. Translated, it gives CSARDDSGIAGRGLITQYF.

This chain links TRBV10-3 with TRBJ2-5; 7 positions agree with TRBD2. CDR3 length: 16 residues. The germline V gene encodes CDR1 ENHRY and CDR2 SYGVKD. Trimming cost V 2 bases and J 2 bases; bases outside gene matches: 8. Here the CDR3 DNA reads TGTGCCATCAGTGAGATCAGCGGGGCCTTACAAGAGACCCAGTACTTC. This translates into CAISEISGALQETQYF.

The chain employs TRBV27 and TRBJ1-6; TRBD1 matches 7 bases. CDR3 length: 15 residues. Looked up from germline, CDR1 is MNHEY and CDR2 is SMNVEV (reference sequence). Trimming at V came to 8 bases and at J to 6 bases, leaving 10 bases not matched to a gene. CDR3 sequence (DNA): TGTGCCAGCCAGGGGGGACATCCTCTTAATTCACCCCTCCACTTT. It codes for CASQGGHPLNSPLHF.

The genes are TRBV10-2 and TRBJ2-1, with a weak D call TRBD1 (8 bases). Trimming removed 11 bases from V and 7 bases from J, with 18 bases in between. From germline, CDR1 is WSHSY and CDR2 SAAADI. This CDR3 region has 13 residues. The CDR3 sequence: CAAQGEGRNEQFF. The CDR3 region has the DNA TGCGCCGCACAGGGGGAGGGCCGGAATGAGCAGTTCTTC.

This clonotype was counted a few times. V and J are TRBV2 and TRBJ2-1; TRBD2 matches at 11 bases. The J segment lost 12 bases and the V segment lost 2 bases, leaving 6 bases of the junction unmatched. This CDR3 contains 14 residues. Germline V gene data show CDR1 as SNHLY and CDR2 as FYNNEI. DNA for the CDR3: TGTGCCAGCAGTGAAATAGCGGGGGGGCCGAGGCAGTTCTTC. Translating it yields CASSEIAGGPRQFF.

The rearrangement links TRBV20-1 to TRBJ1-1; no clear D. V was clipped by 2 bases and J by 1 base, with 14 bases between them. This CDR3 region has 15 residues. Per the germline V gene, CDR1 is DFQATT and CDR2 is SNEGSKA (reference sequence). The CDR3 DNA reads TGCAGTGCTAGACCCATGGGCCGGACGAACACTGAAGCTTTCTTT. As protein: CSARPMGRTNTEAFF.

This chain uses TRBV27 with TRBJ2-1; tentative D call: TRBD2 (5 bases). The last part of the DNA fits TRBJ2-7 better; the J call may be wrong. There are 13 residues in the CDR3. Germline V gene lookup returns CDR1 MNHEY and CDR2 SMNVEV (reference sequence). The CDR3 loop reads CASRPSSYNEQYF. The DNA of the CDR3 is TGTGCCAGCAGACCTAGCTCCTACAATGAGCAGTACTTC.

This clonotype was counted between two and nine times. This chain uses TRBV12-3 or TRBV12-4 with TRBJ2-3, with 8 bases fitting TRBD1. The CDR3 extends over 15 amino acids. The CDR3 sequence: CATRDGRGRTDTQYF. The CDR3 nucleotides read TGTGCTACACGGGATGGCAGGGGGCGCACAGATACGCAGTATTTT.

This clonotype was observed many times. The chain has TRBV29-1 and TRBJ2-7; 10 positions agree with TRBD1. Germline trimming cut 5 bases from V and 5 bases from J; bases unmatched to any gene: 9. Germline V CDR1 and CDR2: SQVTM, ANQGSEA. This CDR3 comprises 14 residues. CDR3 in DNA: TGCAGCGTTTCGTCCGGGACAGGGGTTGACGAGCAGTACTTC. Its translation: CSVSSGTGVDEQYF.

The chain employs TRBV5-1 and TRBJ1-6, with D unclear. V was trimmed by 7 bases and J by 7 bases, leaving 12 bases between them. Germline V CDR1 and CDR2: SGHRS, YFSETQ. The CDR3 loop spans 13 amino acids. The CDR3 sequence is CASGLTSNSPLHF. The CDR3 region has the DNA TGCGCCAGCGGACTGACGAGCAATTCACCCCTCCACTTT.

The chain links TRBV5-6 to TRBJ1-6; D possibly corresponds to TRBD1 (5 bases). The CDR3 consists of 14 residues. CDR1 is SGHDT and CDR2 is YYEEEE in the germline V gene. With 4 bases removed from V and 8 bases from J, the gap between germline ends came to 13 bases. Here the CDR3 DNA reads TGTGCCAGCAGCGAGAGGGGTTTGCATTCACCCCTCCACTTT. Its protein is CASSERGLHSPLHF.

The chain's CDR3 is CASSGSHNEQFF. In DNA form, the CDR3 reads TGTGCCAGCAGTGGAAGTCACAATGAGCAGTTCTTC. The genes are TRBV6-1 and TRBJ2-1; unclear D gene. The CDR3 extends over 12 amino acids. Trimming pared 4 bases from V and 5 bases from J, leaving 6 bases between. Germline-derived CDR1 and CDR2 are MNHNS and SASEGT.

The rearrangement uses TRBV7-3 and TRBJ2-1, with no clear D. V was shortened by 2 bases and J by 5 bases, with 13 bases between the two germline ends. CDR1 is SGHTA, CDR2 FQGTGA, per germline. The CDR3 loop spans 15 amino acids. The CDR3 region is CASSLGSLPDNEQFF. The DNA of the CDR3 is TGTGCCAGCAGCTTAGGGTCATTACCCGACAATGAGCAGTTCTTC.

The rearrangement links TRBV20-1 to TRBJ1-1, with D possibly TRBD1 on 5 matching bases. The CDR3 totals 15 residues. Germline V gives CDR1 DFQATT, CDR2 SNEGSKA (reference sequence). Trimming stripped 1 base from V and 3 bases from J, with 15 bases between. CDR3 in amino acids: CSARVRRGADTEAFF. CDR3 bases: TGCAGTGCTAGAGTTCGTAGAGGGGCGGACACTGAAGCTTTCTTT.

This chain connects TRBV6-2 or TRBV6-3 to TRBJ1-1; possibly TRBD1 for D (5 bases). Trimming pared 6 bases from V and 0 bases from J, leaving 8 bases between. Germline loops: CDR1 MNHEY, CDR2 SVGEGT. There are 13 residues in the CDR3. The DNA of the CDR3 is TGTGCCAGCAGGTCGGGGGTGAACACTGAAGCTTTCTTT. It encodes CASRSGVNTEAFF.

The CDR3 region is CASSPEIGNQPQHF. The CDR3 coding sequence is TGTGCCAGCAGTCCCGAGATAGGAAACCAGCCCCAGCATTTT. This chain links TRBV6-2 or TRBV6-3 with TRBJ1-5; D ambiguous. The CDR3 sequence is 14 residues long. V was clipped by 5 bases and J by 7 bases, with 15 bases between them. Germline CDR1 and CDR2: MNHEY and SVGEGT.

The rearrangement joins TRBV28 to TRBJ2-5; no clear D gene. With 2 bases removed from V and 11 bases from J, the gap between germline ends came to 24 bases. From germline, CDR1 is MDHEN and CDR2 SYDVKM. The CDR3 consists of 16 residues. CDR3 sequence: CASSLIRLPSHNEQYF. CDR3 nucleotides: TGTGCCAGCAGTTTAATCCGGCTACCCTCCCACAATGAGCAGTACTTC.

This clonotype was seen a handful of times. CDR3 sequence (DNA): TGCGCCAGCAGTCGCCGGGACCTGAGCTCCTACGAGCAGTACTTC. This translates into CASSRRDLSSYEQYF. The rearrangement joins TRBV5-1 to TRBJ2-7; D tentatively reads TRBD1 or TRBD2 (5 bases each). CDR1 is SGHRS, CDR2 YFSETQ, per germline. The CDR3 covers 15 residues. V shed 5 bases and J shed 0 bases, with 15 bases lying between them.

This chain links TRBV28 with TRBJ2-7, with 7 bases that match TRBD2. The ends lost 7 bases at V and 0 bases at J; junction bases unmatched: 12. Germline V lookup: CDR1 MDHEN, CDR2 SYDVKM. The CDR3 covers 16 residues. Here the CDR3 reads CASTRGRLAASYEQYF. For the CDR3, the DNA is TGTGCCAGCACCAGAGGGCGGCTAGCGGCCTCCTACGAGCAGTACTTC.

V is TRBV24-1 and J is TRBJ1-2; a possible D gene is TRBD1 (5 bases). The CDR3 has 13 amino acids. Trimming took 5 bases from V and 4 from J, leaving 10 bases between them. The germline gives CDR1 KGHDR, CDR2 SFDVKD. CDR3 protein: CATSGQGAYGYTF. In DNA form, the CDR3 reads TGTGCCACCAGTGGGCAGGGTGCCTATGGCTACACCTTC.

J is TRBJ1-5 and V is TRBV12-3 or TRBV12-4; 9 bases match TRBD1. This CDR3 spans 14 amino acids. With 5 bases clipped from V and 6 bases from J, the junction kept 5 bases outside the gene matches. As DNA, the CDR3 is TGTGCCAGCAGTAGACAGGGGGGAGGTCAGCCCCAGCATTTT. Its translation is CASSRQGGGQPQHF.

V and J are TRBV4-1 and TRBJ1-4, with 7 bases that match TRBD1. Trimming at V came to 1 base and at J to 8 bases, leaving 10 bases not matched to a gene. Germline V gives CDR1 MGHRA, CDR2 YSYEKL. The CDR3 spans 16 residues. The CDR3 bases are TGCGCCAGCAGCCAAGGACCTACAGGGGTAGGGGAAAAACTGTTTTTT. Protein: CASSQGPTGVGEKLFF.

The rearrangement joins TRBV19 to TRBJ1-1; possible D gene TRBD1, 6 bases. V was cut by 5 bases and J by 1 base, with 11 bases left in between. The CDR3 length is 14 residues. Germline V CDR1 and CDR2: LNHDA, SQIVND (reference sequence). Here the CDR3 reads CASSPGHQNTEAFF. CDR3 nucleotides: TGTGCCAGTAGTCCGGGACACCAGAACACTGAAGCTTTCTTT.

This chain links TRBV5-1 with TRBJ2-3; 10 bases match TRBD1. The germline gives CDR1 SGHRS, CDR2 YFSETQ. V was pared by 4 bases and J by 4 bases, with 9 bases of the junction left unmatched. The CDR3 loop spans 16 amino acids. The CDR3 bases are TGCGCCAGCAGCCCTCAGACAGGGGGCGCAGCAGATACGCAGTATTTT. This sequence encodes CASSPQTGGAADTQYF.

In this sample, this clonotype turned up a few times. This chain joins TRBV4-1 and TRBJ2-7; no definite D call. Germline V gene sequence: CDR1 MGHRA, CDR2 YSYEKL. This CDR3 is 14 amino acids long. Trimming removed 1 base at V and 2 bases at J, with 9 bases between. The chain's CDR3 is CASSQVPRTYEQYF. CDR3 sequence (DNA): TGCGCCAGCAGCCAAGTCCCCAGAACCTACGAGCAGTACTTC.

This clonotype was detected only a few times. This chain links TRBV24-1 with TRBJ2-1, with 15 bases that match TRBD2. The CDR3 has 17 amino acids. Trimming removed 4 bases from V and 2 bases from J; junction bases left unmatched: 2. Looked up from germline, CDR1 is KGHDR and CDR2 is SFDVKD. In nucleotides, the CDR3 is TGTGCCACCAGTGACCGGACTAGCGGGAGGGCCTACAATGAGCAGTTCTTC. Translated, it gives CATSDRTSGRAYNEQFF.

This clonotype was detected only a few times. The rearrangement uses TRBV7-4 and TRBJ2-4, with 8 nucleotides matching TRBD2. The DNA matches TRBJ2-7 better at its end, which makes the J call doubtful. Germline V gene data show CDR1 as SGHVT and CDR2 as SQSDAQ. The CDR3 runs to 15 residues. The DNA of the CDR3 is TGTGCCAGCAGCTGGAGACGAGCGGGAGACCACGAGCAGTACTTC. Its translation is CASSWRRAGDHEQYF.